Below, 7 T cell receptor beta chains from the same sample are listed, as sequenced in a study of T cell repertoires in cytomegalovirus infection. Antigens for these TCRs are unknown. TCRdb processed the reads anew with MiXCR; each CDR3 protein has one entry. The sample contains some 99,000 distinct CDR3 sequences, around 29% of which appear only once. The sequenced sample was CD8+ T cells from cultured PBMCs, obtained from culture after CMV antigen stimulation. The receptors come from a human donor in good health (CMV status not recorded). Some clones in this sample may be carry-over from other donors' samples.

CDR3 nucleotide sequence: TGTGCCAGCAGTTTGGGGGACAGCGGGTGGGGAGAGACCCAGTACTTC. Translating gives CASSLGDSGWGETQYF. V is TRBV12-3 or TRBV12-4 and J is TRBJ2-5; D is possibly TRBD1 (7 bases). The V end lost 3 bases, the J end lost 4 bases, and 18 bases lay between the germline ends. The CDR3 runs 16 residues.

This clonotype was detected many times. The V and J genes are TRBV7-9 and TRBJ2-3, with 8 bases fitting TRBD1. V lost 5 bases and J lost 2; bases outside the gene matches: 3. Germline CDR1 is SEHNR and CDR2 is FQNEAQ (reference sequence). There are 14 residues in the CDR3. The CDR3 sequence: CASSGQGYTDTQYF. The CDR3 DNA sequence: TGTGCCAGCAGCGGACAGGGATACACAGATACGCAGTATTTT. The whole variable domain, remainder taken from reference TRBV7-9 and TRBJ2-3, is DTGVSQNPRHKITKRGQNVTFRCDPISEHNRLYWYRQTLGQGPEFLTYFQNEAQLEKSRLLSDRFSAERPKGSFSTLEIQRTEQGDSAMYLCASSGQGYTDTQYFGPGTRLTVL.

There are many counts of this clonotype. The genes are TRBV7-8 and TRBJ1-1; possible D gene TRBD1, 5 bases. V lost 3 bases and J 7 bases, leaving 21 bases between the germline ends. This CDR3 is built from 16 residues. CDR1 is SGHVS, CDR2 FQNEAQ, per germline. The CDR3 bases are TGTGCCAGCAGCTTTCCCCCTCAGGGCCCGGCCGATGAAGCTTTCTTT. This codes for CASSFPPQGPADEAFF.

There are many counts of this clonotype. The chain links TRBV4-1 to TRBJ2-1; 7 positions agree with TRBD2. CDR3 length equals 18 residues. Per germline, CDR1 MGHRA and CDR2 YSYEKL. V lost 0 bases, J lost 3 bases, and 11 bases stayed unmatched. Here the CDR3 DNA reads TGCGCCAGCAGCCAAGATGGAGGCGGGGGACGAGGCTACAATGAGCAGTTCTTC. It yields the protein CASSQDGGGGRGYNEQFF.

The chain couples TRBV27 to TRBJ2-1; D may be TRBD2 (6 bases). This CDR3 has 15 amino acids. Trimming left V 6 bases short and J 7 bases short, with 19 bases between. Germline V gives CDR1 MNHEY, CDR2 SMNVEV (reference sequence). Here the CDR3 DNA reads TGTGCCAGCAGCCAAGTGGGACTGCGGGGTAATGAGCAGTTCTTC. The encoded protein is CASSQVGLRGNEQFF.

V usage is TRBV5-3 and J usage is TRBJ2-3; 7 bases match TRBD1. TRBV5-3 qualifies as an ORF whose function is uncertain. Unmatched junction bases numbered 15, after V lost 8 bases and J lost 6 bases. The CDR3 is made up of 15 amino acids. Here the CDR3 reads CASSKLVGGEDTQYF. The CDR3 nucleotides are TGTGCCAGCAGCAAATTGGTAGGGGGCGAGGATACGCAGTATTTT.

The V gene is TRBV7-8, the J gene TRBJ2-1; 7 bases match TRBD1. From germline, CDR1 is SGHVS and CDR2 FQNEAQ. The ends lost 2 bases at V and 8 bases at J; junction bases unmatched: 6. The CDR3 loop spans 14 amino acids. The CDR3 region has the DNA TGTGCCAGCAGCTTACGAGGGGGCAGGGATGAGCAGTTCTTC. It codes for CASSLRGGRDEQFF.